A selection of T cell receptor beta chains follows, all from one sample in a study of T cell responses to AZD1222 COVID-19 vaccine. Measured with immunoSEQ multiplex PCR; TCRdb has only the in-frame clones, and not every one. The sample lists 90,000 to 120,000 clones; roughly 90% were seen once. The source material was peripheral blood, sampled on day 0 of AZD1222 vaccination. Receptors were obtained from an adult in good health. Each CDR3 is given with its conserved first and last residue. Fields, in order: D gene, J gene, V gene, clone size, CDR3 DNA, CDR3 protein. D genes are given only for firm matches. Clone size is shown for a subset of rows, as once, few, many or a class of expanded clone.

d_call: NA
j_call: TRBJ1-3
v_call: TRBV12-3/TRBV12-4
clone_size: NA
cdr3_nt: TGTGCCAGCAGTTTAGGGGGCGGAAACACCATATATTTT
cdr3_aa: CASSLGGGNTIYF

d_call: TRBD1
j_call: TRBJ2-1
v_call: TRBV5-6
clone_size: NA
cdr3_nt: TGTGCCAGCAGCTTCGGGACAGGGGGGTACAATGAGCAGTTCTTC
cdr3_aa: CASSFGTGGYNEQFF

d_call: TRBD1
j_call: TRBJ1-1
v_call: TRBV9
clone_size: NA
cdr3_nt: TGTGCCAGCAGTCTCCAGGGGGCGGGCACTGAAGCTTTCTTT
cdr3_aa: CASSLQGAGTEAFF

d_call: NA
j_call: TRBJ1-2
v_call: TRBV11-1
clone_size: NA
cdr3_nt: TGTGCCAGCAGCGCATCCAGGGCCCATGGCTACACCTTC
cdr3_aa: CASSASRAHGYTF

d_call: TRBD1
j_call: TRBJ2-2
v_call: TRBV5-1
clone_size: NA
cdr3_nt: TGCGCCAGCAGCTCCTCCGGGACAGGGGGCACCGGGGAGCTGTTTTTT
cdr3_aa: CASSSSGTGGTGELFF

d_call: TRBD2
j_call: TRBJ2-1
v_call: TRBV7-2
clone_size: NA
cdr3_nt: TGTGCCAGCAGCCATAGCGGGACCTACAATGAGCAGTTCTTC
cdr3_aa: CASSHSGTYNEQFF

d_call: NA
j_call: TRBJ1-1
v_call: TRBV25-1
clone_size: few
cdr3_nt: TGTGCCAGCAGTGAACGGACTGAAGCTTTCTTT
cdr3_aa: CASSERTEAFF

d_call: NA
j_call: TRBJ2-3
v_call: TRBV5-1
clone_size: once
cdr3_nt: TGCGCCAGCAGCCCCCGGGGGAGTGAAGATACGCAGTATTTT
cdr3_aa: CASSPRGSEDTQYF

d_call: NA
j_call: TRBJ2-2
v_call: TRBV13
clone_size: NA
cdr3_nt: TGTGCCAGCAGCCTCACCGGGGAGCTGTTTTTT
cdr3_aa: CASSLTGELFF

d_call: NA
j_call: TRBJ1-5
v_call: TRBV6-5
clone_size: NA
cdr3_nt: TGTGCCAGCAAGGATAACAATAGCAATCAGCCCCAGCATTTT
cdr3_aa: CASKDNNSNQPQHF

d_call: TRBD1
j_call: TRBJ2-7
v_call: TRBV5-1
clone_size: NA
cdr3_nt: TGCGCCAGCAGCCTTCGGGACAGGGCTAGAGACGAGCAGTACTTC
cdr3_aa: CASSLRDRARDEQYF

d_call: NA
j_call: TRBJ1-6
v_call: TRBV25-1
clone_size: NA
cdr3_nt: TGTGCCAGCAGTGATGGGACCCTCCCTTCACCCCTCCACTTT
cdr3_aa: CASSDGTLPSPLHF

d_call: TRBD2
j_call: TRBJ2-3
v_call: TRBV6-1
clone_size: NA
cdr3_nt: TGTGCCAGCAGTGAATTAGCGGGTAGCACAGATACGCAGTATTTT
cdr3_aa: CASSELAGSTDTQYF

d_call: NA
j_call: TRBJ2-3
v_call: TRBV7-6
clone_size: large
cdr3_nt: TGTGCCAGCAGCTTAAGGGACAAGAGGCAGTATTTT
cdr3_aa: CASSLRDKRQYF

d_call: TRBD1
j_call: TRBJ2-2
v_call: TRBV4-3
clone_size: NA
cdr3_nt: TGCGCCAGCAGCTTTCTCCTGACAGGGGGCGCTGGGACCGGGGAGCTGTTTTTT
cdr3_aa: CASSFLLTGGAGTGELFF

d_call: TRBD1
j_call: TRBJ1-2
v_call: TRBV9
clone_size: NA
cdr3_nt: TGTGCCAGCAGCCTTGAGACAGGGGGAAACTATGGCTACACCTTC
cdr3_aa: CASSLETGGNYGYTF

d_call: TRBD1
j_call: TRBJ1-2
v_call: TRBV12-5
clone_size: NA
cdr3_nt: TGTGCTAGTGGTCCGGGACAGGGGTCACATGGCTACACCTTC
cdr3_aa: CASGPGQGSHGYTF